This is a list of T cell receptor beta chains from one sample in a study of CD8+ T cells in alopecia areata. TCRdb's table, derived via immunoSEQ multiplex PCR, lists solely in-frame clones and lacks some. The sample comprises approximately 150,000 clones, about three fifths of which are singletons, and about 4.3% rests with the top ten. Sequences were obtained from CD4+ T cells sorted from blood. The receptors shown here come from a human donor in good health. Both conserved end residues are part of each CDR3. The D gene is left open where the match is weak. Part of the rows lack a size; the others show once, few, many or a class for expanded clones.

j_gene: TRBJ2-1
v_gene: TRBV5-1
d_gene: TRBD1
abundance: few
CDR3nt: TGCGCCAGCAGCTTGGGGGACAGGGCCAAGGGTTACAATGAGCAGTTCTTC
CDR3aa: CASSLGDRAKGYNEQFF

j_gene: TRBJ1-2
v_gene: TRBV30
d_gene: -
abundance: few
CDR3nt: TGTGCCAGTACCAGGGGCAACTATGGCTACACCTTC
CDR3aa: CASTRGNYGYTF

j_gene: TRBJ2-2
v_gene: TRBV25-1
d_gene: TRBD1
abundance: once
CDR3nt: TGTGCCAGTCGGGGGACAGGGCCCACCGGGGAGCTGTTTTTT
CDR3aa: CASRGTGPTGELFF

j_gene: TRBJ1-2
v_gene: TRBV30
d_gene: -
abundance: -
CDR3nt: TGTGCCTGGAGTGTTGGGACGGCCAACTATGGCTACACCTTC
CDR3aa: CAWSVGTANYGYTF

j_gene: TRBJ2-7
v_gene: TRBV4-2
d_gene: -
abundance: few
CDR3nt: TGTGCCAGCAGTCACCCCTCGGGGGTGGGGTACGAGCAGTACTTC
CDR3aa: CASSHPSGVGYEQYF

j_gene: TRBJ2-2
v_gene: TRBV7-8
d_gene: TRBD1
abundance: -
CDR3nt: TGTGCCAGCAGCCCCCGGACAGGGAACACCGGGGAGCTGTTTTTT
CDR3aa: CASSPRTGNTGELFF

j_gene: TRBJ2-4
v_gene: TRBV11-2
d_gene: -
abundance: -
CDR3nt: TGTGCCAGCAGCTTAAGAGGCGACAGGAGGGGCATTCAGTACTTC
CDR3aa: CASSLRGDRRGIQYF

j_gene: TRBJ2-7
v_gene: TRBV5-1
d_gene: -
abundance: once
CDR3nt: TGCGCCAGCAGCTTGTCAGTCGCTTCCTACGAGCAGTACTTC
CDR3aa: CASSLSVASYEQYF

j_gene: TRBJ2-5
v_gene: TRBV6-1
d_gene: -
abundance: -
CDR3nt: TGTGCCAGCAGTGAACGTGGGTGGGCGAAAGAGACCCAGTACTTC
CDR3aa: CASSERGWAKETQYF

j_gene: TRBJ1-1
v_gene: TRBV30
d_gene: -
abundance: -
CDR3nt: TGTGCCTGGAGCGCCTTCGGGCTAGGGACTGAAGCTTTCTTT
CDR3aa: CAWSAFGLGTEAFF

j_gene: TRBJ1-2
v_gene: TRBV2
d_gene: TRBD1
abundance: -
CDR3nt: TGTGCCAGCAGGGAATCCGGGACAGCCTCCGGCTACACCTTC
CDR3aa: CASRESGTASGYTF

j_gene: TRBJ2-2
v_gene: TRBV14
d_gene: -
abundance: few
CDR3nt: TGTGCCAGCAGCCAAGACTTACCGGGCACCGGGGAGCTGTTTTTT
CDR3aa: CASSQDLPGTGELFF

j_gene: TRBJ2-1
v_gene: TRBV5-1
d_gene: TRBD2
abundance: many
CDR3nt: TGCGCCAGCAGCTTGGTAGCGGGACCGTACAATGAGCAGTTCTTC
CDR3aa: CASSLVAGPYNEQFF

j_gene: TRBJ1-2
v_gene: TRBV29-1
d_gene: -
abundance: -
CDR3nt: TGCAGCGTGTACACAGGGAGCTATGGCTACACCTTC
CDR3aa: CSVYTGSYGYTF

j_gene: TRBJ1-1
v_gene: TRBV12-5
d_gene: TRBD1
abundance: -
CDR3nt: TGTGCTAGTGGTTCCCTTGGACAGGCTGAAGCTTTCTTT
CDR3aa: CASGSLGQAEAFF

j_gene: TRBJ1-2
v_gene: TRBV28
d_gene: TRBD1
abundance: -
CDR3nt: TGTGCCAGCAGTTTACCCCGGACAGGGGGTGAGGGGTCCTATGGCTACACCTTC
CDR3aa: CASSLPRTGGEGSYGYTF

j_gene: TRBJ1-4
v_gene: TRBV28
d_gene: -
abundance: -
CDR3nt: TGTGCCAGCAGAGTTTTGGAAAAACTGTTTTTT
CDR3aa: CASRVLEKLFF

j_gene: TRBJ1-2
v_gene: TRBV29-1
d_gene: TRBD1
abundance: -
CDR3nt: TGCAGCGTGATGAAGGGGGCGCTTGGCTATGGCTACACCTTC
CDR3aa: CSVMKGALGYGYTF

j_gene: TRBJ1-5
v_gene: TRBV7-9
d_gene: TRBD1
abundance: -
CDR3nt: TGTGCCAGCAGCAAAGGGACAGGGAATCAGCCCCAGCATTTT
CDR3aa: CASSKGTGNQPQHF

j_gene: TRBJ1-2
v_gene: TRBV29-1
d_gene: -
abundance: few
CDR3nt: TGCAGCGTTGCCAGGGACGGGGGCTACACCTTC
CDR3aa: CSVARDGGYTF

j_gene: TRBJ2-3
v_gene: TRBV30
d_gene: -
abundance: -
CDR3nt: TGTGCCCTTCCGGTTGGAGATACGCAGTATTTT
CDR3aa: CALPVGDTQYF

j_gene: TRBJ2-7
v_gene: TRBV29-1
d_gene: -
abundance: -
CDR3nt: TGCAGCGTCTCTTTAAGCTCCTACGAGCAGTACTTC
CDR3aa: CSVSLSSYEQYF

j_gene: TRBJ2-7
v_gene: TRBV11-1
d_gene: -
abundance: -
CDR3nt: TGTGCCAGCAGCCGTAGGCGTTTCCCCTACGAGCAGTACTTC
CDR3aa: CASSRRRFPYEQYF

j_gene: TRBJ2-3
v_gene: TRBV27
d_gene: -
abundance: -
CDR3nt: TGTGCCAGCAGTCCACCGGGGACGCCGTCTGCTACGCAGTATTTT
CDR3aa: CASSPPGTPSATQYF

j_gene: TRBJ2-5
v_gene: TRBV2
d_gene: -
abundance: -
CDR3nt: TGTGCCAGCTTACGGTACCAAGAGACCCAGTACTTC
CDR3aa: CASLRYQETQYF

j_gene: TRBJ2-7
v_gene: TRBV5-1
d_gene: TRBD1
abundance: -
CDR3nt: TGCGCCAGCAGCTCCGGGACAGGGGGCGACGAGCAGTACTTC
CDR3aa: CASSSGTGGDEQYF

j_gene: TRBJ1-2
v_gene: TRBV5-5
d_gene: -
abundance: few
CDR3nt: TGTGCCAGCAGTTTCCGGGACACCCTAACCGGATATGGCTACACCTTC
CDR3aa: CASSFRDTLTGYGYTF

j_gene: TRBJ2-4
v_gene: TRBV27
d_gene: TRBD2
abundance: few
CDR3nt: TGTGCCAGCAGTGAACTAGCGGGAAGAGCCAAAAACATTCAGTACTTC
CDR3aa: CASSELAGRAKNIQYF

j_gene: TRBJ1-3
v_gene: TRBV29-1
d_gene: -
abundance: -
CDR3nt: TGCAGCTGGTCGGTGGGCTCTGGAAACACCATATATTTT
CDR3aa: CSWSVGSGNTIYF

j_gene: TRBJ1-4
v_gene: TRBV25-1
d_gene: -
abundance: -
CDR3nt: TGTGCCAGCAGTGAATGGGTAGATAATGATGAAAAACTGTTTTTT
CDR3aa: CASSEWVDNDEKLFF

j_gene: TRBJ2-7
v_gene: TRBV5-6
d_gene: -
abundance: few
CDR3nt: TGTGCCAGCAGCTCCCCAGTGGGCTACGAGCAGTACTTC
CDR3aa: CASSSPVGYEQYF

j_gene: TRBJ2-3
v_gene: TRBV29-1
d_gene: TRBD2
abundance: few
CDR3nt: TGCAGCGTTGATTCGAGCGGGAGCCTGAATACGCAGTATTTT
CDR3aa: CSVDSSGSLNTQYF

j_gene: TRBJ1-1
v_gene: TRBV30
d_gene: TRBD1
abundance: few
CDR3nt: TGTGCCTGGAGTTTGACAGGGGCGGCCACTGAAGCTTTCTTT
CDR3aa: CAWSLTGAATEAFF

j_gene: TRBJ2-7
v_gene: TRBV28
d_gene: TRBD1
abundance: -
CDR3nt: TGTGCCAGCAGTTCCCGACAGGGAACCTACGAGCAGTACTTC
CDR3aa: CASSSRQGTYEQYF

j_gene: TRBJ2-7
v_gene: TRBV5-1
d_gene: -
abundance: -
CDR3nt: TGCGCCAGCAGCTTGGCTTTGCGGGTCCCACCAGACGAGCAGTACTTC
CDR3aa: CASSLALRVPPDEQYF

j_gene: TRBJ2-5
v_gene: TRBV14
d_gene: TRBD1
abundance: -
CDR3nt: TGTGCCAGCAGCCCGAGGGACAGGGAAGAGACCCAGTACTTC
CDR3aa: CASSPRDREETQYF

j_gene: TRBJ1-5
v_gene: TRBV6-5
d_gene: -
abundance: -
CDR3nt: TGTGCCAGCAGGGGGGGAGGTGAGCCCCAGCATTTT
CDR3aa: CASRGGGEPQHF

j_gene: TRBJ2-1
v_gene: TRBV27
d_gene: -
abundance: -
CDR3nt: TGTGCCAGCTCATCTTGGGTGCATGAGCAGTTCTTC
CDR3aa: CASSSWVHEQFF

j_gene: TRBJ1-1
v_gene: TRBV6-6
d_gene: TRBD1
abundance: -
CDR3nt: TGTGCCAGCGTATCAGGGGGAACTGAAGCTTTCTTT
CDR3aa: CASVSGGTEAFF

j_gene: TRBJ2-1
v_gene: TRBV10-3
d_gene: TRBD2
abundance: few
CDR3nt: TGTGCCATCAGCCGGGACAGGGCGACTAGCGGGAGAGGAAGTGAGCAGTTCTTC
CDR3aa: CAISRDRATSGRGSEQFF

j_gene: TRBJ2-7
v_gene: TRBV25-1
d_gene: TRBD1
abundance: -
CDR3nt: TGTGCCAGCTCGAACCTCGGGACAGCTCCCTACGAGCAGTACTTC
CDR3aa: CASSNLGTAPYEQYF

j_gene: TRBJ2-1
v_gene: TRBV5-1
d_gene: -
abundance: few
CDR3nt: TGCGCCAGCCGGGTCATGACGGGAGTCAATGAGCAGTTCTTC
CDR3aa: CASRVMTGVNEQFF

j_gene: TRBJ2-3
v_gene: TRBV10-3
d_gene: -
abundance: few
CDR3nt: TGTGCCATCAGTGACGCGCAGCGGTCTAGCACAGATACGCAGTATTTT
CDR3aa: CAISDAQRSSTDTQYF